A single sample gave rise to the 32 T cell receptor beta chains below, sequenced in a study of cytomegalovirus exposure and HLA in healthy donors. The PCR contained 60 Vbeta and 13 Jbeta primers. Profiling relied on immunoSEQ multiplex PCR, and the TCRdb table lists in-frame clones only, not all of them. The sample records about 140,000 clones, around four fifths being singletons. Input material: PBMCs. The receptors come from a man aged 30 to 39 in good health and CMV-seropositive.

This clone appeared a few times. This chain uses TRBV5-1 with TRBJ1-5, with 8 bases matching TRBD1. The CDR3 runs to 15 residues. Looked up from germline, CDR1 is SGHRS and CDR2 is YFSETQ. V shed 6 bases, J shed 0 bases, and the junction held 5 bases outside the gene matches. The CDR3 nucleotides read TGCGCCAGCACCGAGACAGGGGATAGCAATCAGCCCCAGCATTTT. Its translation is CASTETGDSNQPQHF. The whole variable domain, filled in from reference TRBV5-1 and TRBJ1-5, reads KAGVTQTPRYLIKTRGQQVTLSCSPISGHRSVSWYQQTPGQGLQFLFEYFSETQRNKGNFPGRFSGRQFSNSRSEMNVSTLELGDSALYLCASTETGDSNQPQHFGDGTRLSIL.

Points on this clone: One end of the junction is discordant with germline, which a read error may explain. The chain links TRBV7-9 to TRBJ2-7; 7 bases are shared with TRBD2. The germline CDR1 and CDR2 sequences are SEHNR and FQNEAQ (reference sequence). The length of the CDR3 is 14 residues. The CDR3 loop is CSSSLTGGIYEQYF. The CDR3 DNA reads TGTTCCAGCAGCCTAACGGGGGGTATCTACGAGCAGTACTTC.

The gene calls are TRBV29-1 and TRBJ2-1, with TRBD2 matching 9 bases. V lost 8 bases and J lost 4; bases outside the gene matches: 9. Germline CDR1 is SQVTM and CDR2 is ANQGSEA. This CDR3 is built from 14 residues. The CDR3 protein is CSSEGLASYNEQFF. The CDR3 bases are TGCAGCTCCGAAGGACTAGCGTCTTACAATGAGCAGTTCTTC.

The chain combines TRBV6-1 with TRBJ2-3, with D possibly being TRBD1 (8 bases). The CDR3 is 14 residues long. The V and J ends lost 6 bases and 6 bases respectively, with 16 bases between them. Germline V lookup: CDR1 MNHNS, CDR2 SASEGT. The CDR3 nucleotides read TGTGCCAGCAGGACAGGGGAGGGGGCGGATACGCAGTATTTT. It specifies CASRTGEGADTQYF.

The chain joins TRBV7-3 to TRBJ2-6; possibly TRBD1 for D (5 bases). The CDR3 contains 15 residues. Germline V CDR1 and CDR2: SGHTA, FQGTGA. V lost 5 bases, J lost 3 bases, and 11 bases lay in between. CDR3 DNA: TGTGCCAGCAGCGAACCAGGGCGTGGGGCCAACGTCCTGACTTTC. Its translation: CASSEPGRGANVLTF.

As DNA, the CDR3 is TGTGCCAGCAGTATGACACAAATGAACACTGAAGCTTTCTTT. Protein: CASSMTQMNTEAFF. This sequence joins TRBV27 and TRBJ1-1; D unresolved. Looked up from germline, CDR1 is MNHEY and CDR2 is SMNVEV (reference sequence). The CDR3 is 14 residues long. V was shortened by 5 bases and J by 0 bases, with 10 bases between the two germline ends.

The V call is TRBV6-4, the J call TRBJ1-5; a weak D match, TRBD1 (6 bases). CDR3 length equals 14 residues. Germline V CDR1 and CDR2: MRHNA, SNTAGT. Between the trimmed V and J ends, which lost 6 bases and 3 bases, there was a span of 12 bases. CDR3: CASRIRGTNQPQHF. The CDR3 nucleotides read TGTGCCAGCAGAATAAGGGGGACCAATCAGCCCCAGCATTTT.

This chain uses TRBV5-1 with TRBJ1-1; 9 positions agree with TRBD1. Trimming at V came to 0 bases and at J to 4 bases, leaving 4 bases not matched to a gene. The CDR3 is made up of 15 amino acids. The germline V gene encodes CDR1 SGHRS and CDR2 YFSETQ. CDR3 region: CASSLAQTGGTEAFF. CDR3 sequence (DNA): TGCGCCAGCAGCTTGGCCCAGACAGGGGGCACTGAAGCTTTCTTT.

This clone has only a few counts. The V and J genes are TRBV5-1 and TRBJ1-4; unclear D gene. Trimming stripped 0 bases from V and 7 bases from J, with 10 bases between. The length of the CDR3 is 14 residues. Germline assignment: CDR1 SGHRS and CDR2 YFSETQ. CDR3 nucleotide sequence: TGCGCCAGCAGCTTGGCTGGGAGCGGTGAAAAACTGTTTTTT. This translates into CASSLAGSGEKLFF.

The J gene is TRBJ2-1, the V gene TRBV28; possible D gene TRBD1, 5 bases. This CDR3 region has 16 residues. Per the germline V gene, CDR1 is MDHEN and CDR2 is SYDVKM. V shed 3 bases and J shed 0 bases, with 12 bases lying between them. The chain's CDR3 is CASSFLGLSSYNEQFF. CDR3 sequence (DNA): TGTGCCAGCAGTTTTCTGGGGCTCAGCTCCTACAATGAGCAGTTCTTC.

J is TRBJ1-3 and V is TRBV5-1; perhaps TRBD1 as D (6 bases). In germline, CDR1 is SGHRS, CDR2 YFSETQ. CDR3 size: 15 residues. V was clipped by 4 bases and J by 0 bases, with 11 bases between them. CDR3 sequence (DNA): TGCGCCAGCAGCCCGGGACAAACCTCTGGAAACACCATATATTTT. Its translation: CASSPGQTSGNTIYF. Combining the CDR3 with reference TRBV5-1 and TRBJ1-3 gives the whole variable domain KAGVTQTPRYLIKTRGQQVTLSCSPISGHRSVSWYQQTPGQGLQFLFEYFSETQRNKGNFPGRFSGRQFSNSRSEMNVSTLELGDSALYLCASSPGQTSGNTIYFGEGSWLTVV.

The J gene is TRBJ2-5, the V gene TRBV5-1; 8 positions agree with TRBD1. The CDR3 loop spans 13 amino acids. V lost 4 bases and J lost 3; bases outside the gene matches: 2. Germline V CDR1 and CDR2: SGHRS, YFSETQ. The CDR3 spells CASSQGQEETQYF. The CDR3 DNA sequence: TGCGCCAGCAGCCAGGGACAGGAAGAGACCCAGTACTTC.

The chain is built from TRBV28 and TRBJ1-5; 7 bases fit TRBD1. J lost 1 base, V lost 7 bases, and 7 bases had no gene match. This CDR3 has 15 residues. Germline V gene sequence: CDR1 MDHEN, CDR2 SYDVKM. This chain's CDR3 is CASILQGTSNQPQHF. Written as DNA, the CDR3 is TGTGCCAGCATTCTACAGGGGACCAGCAATCAGCCCCAGCATTTT.

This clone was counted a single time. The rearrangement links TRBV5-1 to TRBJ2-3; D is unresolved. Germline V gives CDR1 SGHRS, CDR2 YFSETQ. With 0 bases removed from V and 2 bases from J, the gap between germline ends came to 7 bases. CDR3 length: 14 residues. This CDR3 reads CASSLGLLTDTQYF. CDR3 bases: TGCGCCAGCAGCTTGGGCCTACTCACAGATACGCAGTATTTT.

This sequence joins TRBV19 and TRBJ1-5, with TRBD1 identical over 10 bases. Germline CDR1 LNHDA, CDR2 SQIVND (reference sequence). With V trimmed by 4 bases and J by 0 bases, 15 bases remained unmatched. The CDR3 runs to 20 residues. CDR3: CASSSPSGTGVRTSNQPQHF. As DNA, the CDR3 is TGTGCCAGTAGTAGCCCCTCCGGGACAGGGGTACGAACTAGCAATCAGCCCCAGCATTTT.

This chain's CDR3 is CASSPSDRGILNTEAFF. The CDR3 DNA reads as TGTGCCAGCAGCCCGTCTGACAGGGGGATCTTGAACACTGAAGCTTTCTTT. The chain combines TRBV11-3 with TRBJ1-1; 9 nucleotides align to TRBD1. V lost 5 bases to trimming and J lost 0 bases; unmatched junction nucleotides: 10. In germline, CDR1 is SGHNT, CDR2 YENEEA. CDR3 size: 17 residues.

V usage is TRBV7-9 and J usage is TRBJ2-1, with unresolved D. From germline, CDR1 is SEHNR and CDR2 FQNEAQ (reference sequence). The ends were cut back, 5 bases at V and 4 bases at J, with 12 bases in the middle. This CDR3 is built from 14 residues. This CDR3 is CASSRVPSYNEQFF. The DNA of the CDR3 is TGTGCCAGCAGCCGGGTTCCTTCTTACAATGAGCAGTTCTTC.

CDR3 sequence: CASAASLLNEQYF. CDR3 nucleotide sequence: TGTGCCAGCGCGGCTTCCTTGCTAAACGAGCAGTACTTC. The chain joins TRBV6-5 to TRBJ2-7; no clear D. V was pared by 8 bases and J by 5 bases, with 16 bases between. CDR1 is MNHEY and CDR2 is SVGAGI in the germline V gene. This CDR3 spans 13 amino acids.

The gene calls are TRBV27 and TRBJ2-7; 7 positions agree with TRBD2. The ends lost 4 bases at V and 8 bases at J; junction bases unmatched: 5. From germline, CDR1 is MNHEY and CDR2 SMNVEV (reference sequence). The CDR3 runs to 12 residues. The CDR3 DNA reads TGTGCCAGCAGTTCTTGGGAGGGTCAGCAGTACTTC. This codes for CASSSWEGQQYF.

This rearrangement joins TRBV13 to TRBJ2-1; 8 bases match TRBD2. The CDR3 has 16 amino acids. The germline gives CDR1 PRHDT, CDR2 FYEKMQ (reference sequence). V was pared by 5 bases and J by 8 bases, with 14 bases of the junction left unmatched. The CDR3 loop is CASSTIWSGSMDEQFF. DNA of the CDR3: TGTGCCAGCAGCACCATTTGGAGCGGGAGTATGGATGAGCAGTTCTTC.

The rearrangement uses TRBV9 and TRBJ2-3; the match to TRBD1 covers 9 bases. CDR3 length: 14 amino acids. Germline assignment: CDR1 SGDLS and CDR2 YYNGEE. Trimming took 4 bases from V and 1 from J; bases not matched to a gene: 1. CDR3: CASSRDRGTDTQYF. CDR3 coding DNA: TGTGCCAGCAGCCGGGACAGGGGCACAGATACGCAGTATTTT.

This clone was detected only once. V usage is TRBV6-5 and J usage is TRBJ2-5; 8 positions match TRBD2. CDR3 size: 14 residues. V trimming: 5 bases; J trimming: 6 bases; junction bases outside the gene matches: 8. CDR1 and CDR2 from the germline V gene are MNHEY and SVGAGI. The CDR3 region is CASSPTGGAQTQYF. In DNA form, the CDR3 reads TGTGCCAGCAGTCCAACCGGGGGGGCCCAGACCCAGTACTTC.

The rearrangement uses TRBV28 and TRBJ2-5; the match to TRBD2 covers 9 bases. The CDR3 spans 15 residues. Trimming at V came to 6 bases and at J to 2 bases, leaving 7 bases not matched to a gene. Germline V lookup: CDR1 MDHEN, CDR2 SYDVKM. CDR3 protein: CASSTLAGRQETQYF. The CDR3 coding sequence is TGTGCCAGCAGCACACTAGCGGGCCGACAAGAGACCCAGTACTTC.

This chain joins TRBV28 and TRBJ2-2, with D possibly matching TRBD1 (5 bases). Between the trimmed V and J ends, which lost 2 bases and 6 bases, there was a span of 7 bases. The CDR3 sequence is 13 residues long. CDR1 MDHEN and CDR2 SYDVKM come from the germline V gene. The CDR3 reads CASSLPRAGELFF. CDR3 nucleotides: TGTGCCAGCAGTTTACCCAGGGCCGGGGAGCTGTTTTTT.

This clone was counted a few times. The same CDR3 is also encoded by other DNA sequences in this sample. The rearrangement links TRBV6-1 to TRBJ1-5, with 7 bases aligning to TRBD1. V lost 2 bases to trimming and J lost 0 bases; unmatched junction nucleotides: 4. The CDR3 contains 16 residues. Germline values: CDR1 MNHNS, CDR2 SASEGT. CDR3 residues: CASSENRGSSNQPQHF. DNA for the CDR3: TGTGCCAGCAGTGAAAACAGGGGATCTAGCAATCAGCCCCAGCATTTT.

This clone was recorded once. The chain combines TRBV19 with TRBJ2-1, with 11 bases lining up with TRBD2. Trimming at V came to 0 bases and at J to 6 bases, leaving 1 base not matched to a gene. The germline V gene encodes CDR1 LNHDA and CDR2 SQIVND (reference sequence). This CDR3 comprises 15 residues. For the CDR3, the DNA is TGTGCCAGTAGTATAGAGGGACTAGCGGCCAATGAGCAGTTCTTC. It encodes CASSIEGLAANEQFF.

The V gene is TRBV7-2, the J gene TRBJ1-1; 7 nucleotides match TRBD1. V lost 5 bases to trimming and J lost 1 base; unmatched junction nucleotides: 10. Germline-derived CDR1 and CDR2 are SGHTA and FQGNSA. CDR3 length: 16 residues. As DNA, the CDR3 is TGTGCCAGCAGCCCCCGGCGACAGGGCGGGAACACTGAAGCTTTCTTT. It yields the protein CASSPRRQGGNTEAFF.

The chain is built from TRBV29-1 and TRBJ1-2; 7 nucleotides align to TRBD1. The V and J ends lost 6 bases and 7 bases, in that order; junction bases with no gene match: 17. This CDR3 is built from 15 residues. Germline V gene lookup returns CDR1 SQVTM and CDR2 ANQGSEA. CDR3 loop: CSVLQGSTLEGGYTF. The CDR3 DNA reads TGCAGCGTCCTACAGGGGTCAACCCTAGAGGGTGGCTACACCTTC.

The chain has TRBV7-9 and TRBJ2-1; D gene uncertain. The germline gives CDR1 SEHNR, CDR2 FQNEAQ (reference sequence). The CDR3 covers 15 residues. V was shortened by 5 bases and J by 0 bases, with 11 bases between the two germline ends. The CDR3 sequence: CASSLLRSSYNEQFF. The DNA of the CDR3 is TGTGCCAGCAGCCTACTACGGAGCTCCTACAATGAGCAGTTCTTC. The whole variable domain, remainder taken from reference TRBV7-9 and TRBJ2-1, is DTGVSQNPRHKITKRGQNVTFRCDPISEHNRLYWYRQTLGQGPEFLTYFQNEAQLEKSRLLSDRFSAERPKGSFSTLEIQRTEQGDSAMYLCASSLLRSSYNEQFFGPGTRLTVL.

The CDR3 protein is CATAGDLNTEAFF. CDR3 DNA: TGTGCCACCGCCGGAGACTTGAACACTGAAGCTTTCTTT. The chain links TRBV7-9 to TRBJ1-1; D unresolved. CDR1 and CDR2 (germline): SEHNR, FQNEAQ (reference sequence). Trimming took 10 bases from V and 0 from J, leaving 12 bases between them. The CDR3 runs 13 residues.

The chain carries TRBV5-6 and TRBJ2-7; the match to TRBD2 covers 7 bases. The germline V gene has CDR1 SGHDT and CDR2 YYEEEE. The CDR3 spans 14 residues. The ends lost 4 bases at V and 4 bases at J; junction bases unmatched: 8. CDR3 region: CASSAGAGSYEQYF. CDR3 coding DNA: TGTGCCAGCAGCGCGGGAGCGGGTAGTTACGAGCAGTACTTC.

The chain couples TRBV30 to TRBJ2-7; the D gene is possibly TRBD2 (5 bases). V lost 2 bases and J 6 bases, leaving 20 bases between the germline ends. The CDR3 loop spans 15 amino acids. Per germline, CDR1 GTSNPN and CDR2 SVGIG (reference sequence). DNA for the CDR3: TGTGCCTGGAGTAACCCCGTAGGTGTTCGGGGCGAGCAGTACTTC. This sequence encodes CAWSNPVGVRGEQYF.